The 21 T cell receptor beta chains given below trace back to one sample, sequenced in a study of Graves' ophthalmopathy and Graves' hyperthyroidism. Beta-chain TCR CDR3 regions were amplified from RNA transcripts. RT-PCR with HTBI primers came first, then second-round multiplex PCR. From the multiplex PCR reads, TCRdb called clonotypes with MiXCR, one entry per CDR3 protein. The sample contains about 400,000 distinct CDR3 sequences, 20% to 25% of which appear only once. Specimen: peripheral blood. The receptors stem from a woman aged 18-29 years with stable Graves' hyperthyroidism.

The chain couples TRBV5-1 to TRBJ2-7; D tentatively fits TRBD1 or TRBD2 (5 bases each). V lost 1 base, J lost 5 bases, and 7 bases lay in between. The CDR3 is 12 amino acids. The germline gives CDR1 SGHRS, CDR2 YFSETQ. The CDR3 loop reads CASSLMGDEQYF. The DNA for the CDR3 is TGCGCCAGCAGCTTGATGGGGGACGAGCAGTACTTC.

There are many counts of this clonotype. This chain joins TRBV30 and TRBJ1-1; 7 nucleotides match TRBD1. Germline assignment: CDR1 GTSNPN and CDR2 SVGIG (reference sequence). This CDR3 is built from 14 residues. Trimming at V came to 5 bases and at J to 3 bases, leaving 9 bases not matched to a gene. This chain's CDR3 is CAWLRQGPHTEAFF. DNA of the CDR3: TGTGCCTGGTTGCGACAGGGCCCGCACACTGAAGCTTTCTTT.

This clonotype was counted ten times or more. The V call is TRBV12-3 or TRBV12-4, the J call TRBJ2-7; possible D gene TRBD2, 5 bases. V lost 4 bases, J lost 1 base, and 14 bases lay in between. The CDR3 covers 15 residues. The CDR3 reads CASSSYGGLSYEQYF. The CDR3 DNA follows: TGTGCCAGCAGTTCCTATGGCGGGTTATCCTACGAGCAGTACTTC.

Many counts were recorded for this clonotype. The J gene is TRBJ2-7, the V gene TRBV30; D unclear. CDR3 length: 13 amino acids. Trimming stripped 0 bases from V and 4 bases from J, with 10 bases between. Germline assignment: CDR1 GTSNPN and CDR2 SVGIG (reference sequence). CDR3 DNA: TGTGCCTGGAGTGTAGGGCTAGGTTACGAGCAGTACTTC. It codes for CAWSVGLGYEQYF. The variable domain in full, with the rest retrieved from reference TRBV30 and TRBJ2-7, is SQTIHQWPATLVQPVGSPLSLECTVEGTSNPNLYWYRQAAGRGLQLLFYSVGIGQISSEVPQNLSASRPQDRQFILSSKKLLLSDSGFYLCAWSVGLGYEQYFGPGTRLTVT.

The chain joins TRBV28 to TRBJ2-2; D is uncertain. This CDR3 spans 12 amino acids. V dropped 6 bases and J dropped 5 bases, with 7 bases sitting between them. Germline V gene sequence: CDR1 MDHEN, CDR2 SYDVKM. The DNA of the CDR3 is TGTGCCAGCAGCGGGTGGACCGGGGAGCTGTTTTTT. This sequence encodes CASSGWTGELFF.

The chain employs TRBV7-2 and TRBJ1-6, with 7 bases matching TRBD1. This CDR3 region has 15 residues. V dropped 5 bases and J dropped 7; count of bases not matched to a gene: 8. Germline values: CDR1 SGHTA, CDR2 FQGNSA. CDR3 sequence (DNA): TGTGCCAGCAGCCCGTCGGGACAGTGGAATTCACCCCTCCACTTT. Encoded protein: CASSPSGQWNSPLHF.

Many counts were recorded for this clonotype. This chain connects TRBV7-8 to TRBJ2-7; TRBD1 agrees at 9 bases. The V gene's germline CDR1 is SGHVS and CDR2 FQNEAQ. CDR3 length: 16 residues. The junction had 4 bases not matched to a gene; V was cut back by 0 bases and J by 1 base. The CDR3 DNA is TGTGCCAGCAGCTTAGCAACAGGGGGCCGTTCCTACGAGCAGTACTTC. Residues: CASSLATGGRSYEQYF. The full variable domain, completed using reference TRBV7-8 and TRBJ2-7, is GAGVSQSPRYKVAKRGQDVALRCDPISGHVSLFWYQQALGQGPEFLTYFQNEAQLDKSGLPSDRFFAERPEGSVSTLKIQRTQQEDSAVYLCASSLATGGRSYEQYFGPGTRLTVT.

This clonotype has at least ten counts. The rearrangement joins TRBV28 to TRBJ1-5, with 9 bases aligning to TRBD1. The CDR3 runs 17 residues. V gave up 3 bases and J gave up 9 bases; unmatched junction bases: 15. CDR1 is MDHEN and CDR2 is SYDVKM in the germline V gene. CDR3 protein: CASSFVSGQGIGLPQHF. CDR3 nucleotides: TGTGCCAGCAGTTTTGTGAGCGGACAGGGGATCGGTTTGCCCCAGCATTTT.

This clonotype showed up many times. This CDR3 reads CASRDDSGSYEQYF. The CDR3 coding sequence is TGTGCCAGCAGGGACGATAGCGGGAGCTACGAGCAGTACTTC. The V gene is TRBV6-2 or TRBV6-3, the J gene TRBJ2-7; 9 nucleotides agree with TRBD2. The CDR3 is made up of 14 amino acids. Trimming at V came to 6 bases and at J to 3 bases, leaving 6 bases not matched to a gene. CDR1 is MNHEY and CDR2 is SVGEGT in the germline V gene.

In this sample, this clonotype turned up once. V usage is TRBV30 and J usage is TRBJ2-5, with D perhaps TRBD2 (7 bases). V shed 3 bases and J shed 9 bases, with 14 bases lying between them. The germline CDR1 and CDR2 sequences are GTSNPN and SVGIG (reference sequence). This CDR3 spans 12 amino acids. CDR3 loop: CAWRAKGGAQYF. The CDR3 coding sequence is TGTGCCTGGAGGGCCAAGGGGGGGGCCCAGTACTTC.

The sample holds many counts of this clonotype. The chain combines TRBV11-2 with TRBJ1-1, with D tentatively TRBD1 (5 bases). The CDR3 has 17 amino acids. Trimming shortened V by 5 bases and J by 3 bases, and 22 bases separated the two germline ends. Germline CDR1 reads SGHAT; CDR2 reads FQNNGV. CDR3 nucleotides: TGTGCCAGCAGCCCTTGCGGTACCTGCGGCAGGGACACTGAAGCTTTCTTT. Amino acid sequence: CASSPCGTCGRDTEAFF.

There are many counts of this clonotype. This chain links TRBV6-5 with TRBJ1-1; a weak D match, TRBD1 (6 bases). Germline V gene lookup returns CDR1 MNHEY and CDR2 SVGAGI. The CDR3 length is 15 residues. The V gene lost 2 bases and the J gene lost 4 bases, with 14 bases spanning the gap. CDR3 sequence: CASSYTGPHSTEAFF. CDR3 sequence (DNA): TGTGCCAGCAGTTACACAGGGCCCCATAGCACTGAAGCTTTCTTT.

This clonotype has more than one count but fewer than ten. This chain joins TRBV4-1 and TRBJ2-5; the D is unclear. V dropped 0 bases and J dropped 4 bases, with 12 bases sitting between them. CDR1 and CDR2 (germline): MGHRA, YSYEKL. This CDR3 is 15 amino acids long. This CDR3 is CASSQEEQSAETQYF. The CDR3 coding sequence is TGCGCCAGCAGCCAAGAAGAGCAGAGCGCAGAGACCCAGTACTTC.

This clonotype was counted at least ten times. This chain links TRBV6-2 or TRBV6-3 with TRBJ2-7, with unresolved D. Trimming took 4 bases from V and 6 from J, leaving 16 bases between them. Germline values: CDR1 MNHEY, CDR2 SVGEGT. The length of the CDR3 is 14 residues. As DNA, the CDR3 is TGTGCCAGCAGTTCCCGGACGGCGGACCCCGAGCAGTACTTC. Translated: CASSSRTADPEQYF.

This clonotype was recorded many times. V usage is TRBV12-3 or TRBV12-4 and J usage is TRBJ2-5, with 8 nucleotides matching TRBD2. The CDR3 covers 15 residues. The V gene end was trimmed by 5 bases and the J gene end by 5 bases; junction bases not matched to a gene: 10. CDR3 DNA sequence: TGTGCCAGCAGTCCACCGGGACTAGGGGCGGAGACCCAGTACTTC. Amino acid sequence: CASSPPGLGAETQYF.

Ten or more counts support this clonotype. This sequence joins TRBV11-2 and TRBJ2-2; 7 nucleotides agree with TRBD2. Trimming at V came to 4 bases and at J to 0 bases, leaving 5 bases not matched to a gene. This CDR3 has 16 residues. Per the germline V gene, CDR1 is SGHAT and CDR2 is FQNNGV. This CDR3 is CASSSNGGTNTGELFF. DNA for the CDR3: TGTGCCAGCAGCTCCAACGGGGGGACGAACACCGGGGAGCTGTTTTTT.

The chain has TRBV6-5 and TRBJ1-2; D remains ambiguous. Deletions cut 0 bases from V and 8 bases from J, with 16 bases between. CDR1 MNHEY and CDR2 SVGAGI come from the germline V gene. The length of the CDR3 is 15 residues. The CDR3: CASSYSPDYRSGYTF. CDR3 nucleotides: TGTGCCAGCAGTTACTCGCCAGATTACAGATCAGGCTACACCTTC.

This clonotype was observed a handful of times. This chain uses TRBV12-3 or TRBV12-4 with TRBJ2-1; TRBD1 or TRBD2 may be the D gene (5 bases each). The germline V and J ends were trimmed by 7 bases and 0 bases, with 16 bases remaining between them. The CDR3 covers 16 residues. CDR3 sequence (DNA): TGTGCCAGCACCCTAGGGACGGGGAGCTCCTACAATGAGCAGTTCTTC. Translating it yields CASTLGTGSSYNEQFF.

The gene calls are TRBV28 and TRBJ1-1, with TRBD1 matching over 7 bases. The V gene's germline CDR1 is MDHEN and CDR2 SYDVKM. This CDR3 is built from 14 residues. Losses at the gene ends were 3 bases for V and 3 bases for J; bases not matched to a gene: 4. CDR3 nucleotides: TGTGCCAGCAGTTTGGAGGGACAGTACACTGAAGCTTTCTTT. It specifies CASSLEGQYTEAFF.

Ten or more counts support this clonotype. The chain is built from TRBV12-3 or TRBV12-4 and TRBJ1-5; D might be TRBD1 (5 bases). The CDR3 has 13 amino acids. V lost 5 bases and J 9 bases, leaving 14 bases between the germline ends. The CDR3 reads CASSRDLLRPQHF. For the CDR3, the DNA is TGTGCCAGCAGTCGGGACTTGCTAAGGCCCCAGCATTTT.

As concerns this clonotype: A much larger clone differs by one base, so this may be a read error. The gene calls are TRBV30 and TRBJ1-2; no reliable D call. CDR1 is GTSNPN, CDR2 SVGIG, per germline (reference sequence). This CDR3 comprises 11 residues. CDR3 protein: CALSVYGGYTF. In DNA, the CDR3 is TGTGCCTTGAGTGTATATGGTGGCTACACCTTC.